The clone carrying this T cell receptor beta chain has ten or more counts. The antigen is not known. The data were obtained in a study of T cell repertoires in cytomegalovirus infection. About the research overall: A matching HLA type, together with CMV infection, was signaled by public TCR beta signatures. General study points: Identification of carriers of CMV plus the relevant HLA was achieved through cumulative public TCR beta family frequency.

Germline loops: CDR1 SGHTA, CDR2 FQGNSA. The CDR3 covers 13 residues. The V end lost 3 bases, the J end lost 4 bases, and 7 bases lay between the germline ends. A single record per CDR3 protein comes from TCRdb applying MiXCR to the reads. The table records under 200,000 distinct CDR3 sequences, approximately 9.7% of them present only once. The receptor comes from a human donor in good health (CMV status not recorded). Some clones in this sample may be carry-over from other donors' samples. Source material: PBMCs. The genes are TRBV7-2 and TRBJ2-1; tentative D call: TRBD2 (6 bases). The CDR3: CASSFGGYNEQFF. In DNA, the CDR3 is TGTGCCAGCAGCTTCGGGGGTTACAATGAGCAGTTCTTC.